This T cell receptor (beta chain) was recovered during a study of blood T cell repertoires in COVID-19. Overall study: PBMCs, B-cell-depleted T cells, or T cells provided the cDNA or gDNA that made up the material.

Per the original data handling: Estimated nucleated cell counts came from reference gene primer amplification. TCRdb keeps only in-frame clones here, not all; method: immunoSEQ multiplex PCR. The V and J calls and clone size are taken from that table; D and trimming were inferred from the DNA. The table includes under 200,000 clones, 70% to 90% detected once. Germline-derived CDR1 and CDR2 are LGHDT and YNNKEL (reference sequence). The CDR3 runs 17 residues. V shed 1 base and J 5 bases; nucleotides not matched to a gene: 7. J is TRBJ2-2 and V is TRBV3-1 (or the pseudogene TRBV3-2); 10 bases line up with TRBD2. The material sequenced was peripheral blood. The sequence came from a man aged 55 to 69 with active or convalescent COVID-19. The DNA for the CDR3 is TGTGCCAGCAGCCAAGTATCAGCGGGGGGGTTAACCGGGGAGCTGTTTTTT. This sequence encodes CASSQVSAGGLTGELFF.